The source of this TCR beta chain is a study of cytomegalovirus exposure and HLA in healthy donors. Study findings and constraints: In a later analysis, a genetic analysis reported fewer productive-TCR N-insertions in an Asian-associated ancestry cluster than the cohort average. Likely technical artifact: a cluster of highly shared sequence variants.

As concerns this clone: As yet, its antigen is unknown.

With 0 bases clipped from V and 8 bases from J, the junction kept 14 bases outside the gene matches. Germline CDR1 is LNHNV and CDR2 is YYDKDF (reference sequence). The CDR3 runs to 18 residues. Primers: 60 Vbeta forward and 13 Jbeta reverse. Produced via immunoSEQ multiplex PCR; TCRdb's table is partial and in-frame only. This repertoire shows tens of thousands of clones, about 80% found once; its top ten account for about 1.5%. The sequence was collected from a female donor in good health and CMV-seronegative. The sample taken for sequencing was PBMCs. The gene calls are TRBV15 and TRBJ1-4, with 8 bases matching TRBD1. The CDR3 DNA follows: TGTGCCACCAGCAGAGATCGGCAGGGGGCGGTTTGGAGGGAAAAACTGTTTTTT. Encoded protein: CATSRDRQGAVWREKLFF.